Listed here is a single T cell receptor beta chain. The data originate from a study of shared T cell receptors in the human thymus. The repertoire was sequenced with immunoSEQ multiplex PCR; TCRdb's copy has only in-frame clones and lacks some. The table includes hundreds of thousands of clones, more than 70% detected once. This CDR3 has 13 residues. Germline CDR1 reads MDHEN; CDR2 reads SYDVKM. The V segment lost 6 bases and the J segment 6 bases; nucleotides outside the gene matches: 7. The same sample was also studied in work on human thymus T cells. That study reports: The thymus tissue came from resections taken during corrective heart surgery. V and J genes seemed to be used with bias in thymic and blood repertoires. Related work found strong thymic repertoire overlap between unrelated individuals.

Sample: thymocytes. The chain has TRBV28 and TRBJ1-1, with TRBD1 identical over 7 bases. This clonotype was sampled from a boy in the first two years of life with a congenital heart defect. The CDR3 DNA is TGTGCCAGCAGCAAGACAGGGCGGCCTGAAGCTTTCTTT. Translated, it gives CASSKTGRPEAFF. Variable domain in full (rest from reference TRBV28 and TRBJ1-1): DVKVTQSSRYLVKRTGEKVFLECVQDMDHENMFWYRQDPGLGLRLIYFSYDVKMKEKGDIPEGYSVSREKKERFSLILESASTNQTSMYLCASSKTGRPEAFFGQGTRLTVV.